The sequence of this TCR beta chain was determined in a study of T cell responses to AZD1222 COVID-19 vaccine (dated by TCRdb to the early 2020s). Regarding the complete study: AZD1222 recipients with second doses at about 4 weeks or about 12 weeks were pooled, because spike-specific TCR depth and breadth did not differ between schedules. Trial participants were enrolled into age subgroups of 18-55, 56-69 and 70-plus years, which contained around 140, 26 and 57 TCR-sequenced participants, respectively. A total of 233 trial participants underwent TCR sequencing, of whom 200 to 220 had received two doses of AZD1222 and about 25 had received two doses of the MenACWY control vaccine.

The CDR3 regions of human TCRbeta chains were subjected to immunosequencing. The source study handled its data this way. TCRs in the repertoires were compared against a reference library of SARS-CoV-2-specific TCRs that had been generated with the MIRA antigen-specificity platform. Breadth was defined as the fraction of unique TCRs that were SARS-CoV-2-associated, and depth was defined as the fraction of total T cells that were SARS-CoV-2-associated. Using the MIRA data, every spike-specific TCR was mapped to the spike region that the TCR reacted to and assigned to either a CD4 or a CD8 class. Log10-transformed breadth and depth values were compared by one-way ANOVA with Sidak's multiple comparisons tests. The table comes from immuneACCESS by way of TCRdb, which keeps in-frame sequences with V and J called. Part of the clones is missing from these tables; in studies checked, under half for an unresolved V gene and the rest for unknown reasons. Clone size and V and J calls were adopted from that table, with D and trimming inferred from the DNA. The sample contains 150,000 to 200,000 clones, 94% of them found a single time. Jointly, the top ten make up about 0.64% of the sample.

What the work shows at the level of the full study, not this receptor alone: Reportedly, almost half of the unique spike-specific TCRs recognized epitopes lying outside the regions that are mutated in the B.1.351 and B.1.1.7 variants. Vaccine-associated CD4 TCRs spanned the whole spike protein, with dominant responses in regions 160-218 and 743-854. After two AZD1222 doses, both the breadth and the depth of spike-specific TCRs were significantly higher than at day 0 and than in MenACWY recipients. In the small 56-69-year group, the increase in depth fell short of significance, most likely because of low power. No day 14 peak-response samples were available, so repertoires were characterized only after the peak T cell response. Conclusions about previously exposed vaccinees are limited because only six or seven AZD1222 recipients were SARS-CoV-2 seropositive at baseline. Participants were mostly white British and included more females than males, and it was suggested by the authors that clonal diversity may have been underestimated.

According to the germline V gene (reference sequence), CDR1 reads SSHAT and CDR2 reads FNYEAQ. Including cysteine and phenylalanine, the CDR3 has 18 amino acids. Left in the record is the CDR3 DNA by itself, 54 bases read in frame from the first base. Trimming takes 2 bases off V and 4 bases off J; junction bases not matched to a gene: 13. The meaning of the sample's time point label: baseline before first vaccination. Samples from vaccinated people were obtained from the UK trials COV001 and COV002, which included a single-blind randomized controlled phase 2/3 trial of AZD1222 (ChAdOx1 nCoV-19) in healthy adults. For TCRbeta chain sequencing, PBMC samples were collected from trial participants at day 0 and at day 28 after the second dose. With respect to this clone: The antigen this receptor binds is unknown. Per-base qualities were not stored, and no clone one base away is much larger.

This sequence was found in an adult in good health. This specimen was peripheral blood, taken on day 0 of AZD1222 vaccination. The V gene is TRBV7-7 and the J gene is TRBJ2-1, with 8 junctional bases fitting TRBD2. DNA sequence: TGTGCCAGCAGCTTATCAAGCGGGAGCGCGACCGATTACAATGAGCAGTTCTTC. Translated, it gives CASSLSSGSATDYNEQFF.